Following are 23 T cell receptor beta chains from one sample sequenced in a study of T cell repertoires in cytomegalovirus infection. No antigens are known for them. TCRdb re-derived calls from the reads in MiXCR, one entry per CDR3 protein. The sample carries under 150,000 distinct CDR3 sequences, roughly 25% recorded once. Sequencing was performed on PBMCs, sequenced either directly or after in vitro stimulation (not recorded which). The receptors shown here come from a human donor in good health (CMV status not recorded). Some clones in this sample may be carry-over from other donors' samples.

The J gene is TRBJ2-1, the V gene TRBV29-1, with no clear D. Germline V gene sequence: CDR1 SQVTM, CDR2 ANQGSEA. CDR3 size: 14 residues. The V end was cut by 5 bases, the J end by 7 bases, with 18 bases between. DNA for the CDR3: TGCAGCGTTCATGTGAGGCTGGGGTATAATGAGCAGTTCTTC. It translates to CSVHVRLGYNEQFF.

V and J are TRBV7-8 and TRBJ2-1; D gene ambiguous. Germline assignment: CDR1 SGHVS and CDR2 FQNEAQ. This CDR3 comprises 12 residues. Trimming removed 3 bases at V and 7 bases at J, with 7 bases between. CDR3 in DNA: TGTGCCAGCAGCTTCGAGAAAAATGAGCAGTTCTTC. This encodes CASSFEKNEQFF.

This clonotype turned up a few times. This sequence joins TRBV7-2 and TRBJ2-5; possible D gene TRBD2, 6 bases. The CDR3 extends over 14 amino acids. Trimming cost V 0 bases and J 5 bases, with 10 bases left between them. The V gene's germline CDR1 is SGHTA and CDR2 FQGNSA. In DNA form, the CDR3 reads TGTGCCAGCAGCTTAGCGGGAGGCGGGGAGACCCAGTACTTC. Its translation is CASSLAGGGETQYF. Full variable domain (missing parts from reference TRBV7-2 and TRBJ2-5): GAGVSQSPSNKVTEKGKDVELRCDPISGHTALYWYRQSLGQGLEFLIYFQGNSAPDKSGLPSDRFSAERTGGSVSTLTIQRTQQEDSAVYLCASSLAGGGETQYFGPGTRLLVL.

This clonotype occurred a few times. The CDR3 reads CASSPSGRATDTQYF. CDR3 DNA sequence: TGTGCCAGCAGCCCTAGCGGGAGGGCGACAGATACGCAGTATTTT. The chain employs TRBV7-2 and TRBJ2-3; 12 nucleotides match TRBD2. The ends lost 5 bases at V and 3 bases at J; junction bases unmatched: 3. CDR3 length: 15 amino acids. Germline values: CDR1 SGHTA, CDR2 FQGNSA.

This clonotype was found many times. The V gene is TRBV7-9, the J gene TRBJ2-1; TRBD2 is a possible D gene (5 bases). This CDR3 spans 15 amino acids. V was cut by 3 bases and J by 1 base, with 10 bases left in between. CDR1 and CDR2 from the germline V gene are SEHNR and FQNEAQ (reference sequence). CDR3 DNA sequence: TGTGCCAGCAGCTTGTCCGAGCGGTCCTACAATGAGCAGTTCTTC. Amino acids: CASSLSERSYNEQFF.

This clonotype was found a few times. CDR3 nucleotide sequence: TGTGCCAGCAGGCCCGAGGGGGTGCCGGGTTCACCCCTCCACTTT. It yields the protein CASRPEGVPGSPLHF. J is TRBJ1-6 and V is TRBV28, with D perhaps TRBD1 (6 bases). The CDR3 totals 15 residues. Germline CDR1 is MDHEN and CDR2 is SYDVKM. The germline V and J ends were trimmed by 6 bases and 9 bases, with 18 bases remaining between them.

CDR3 nucleotide sequence: TGCAGTGCTAAAACTAGCGGGGGAGAGACCCAGTACTTC. Amino acid sequence: CSAKTSGGETQYF. The V call is TRBV20-1, the J call TRBJ2-5; TRBD2 matches 11 bases. The germline gives CDR1 DFQATT, CDR2 SNEGSKA (reference sequence). Unmatched junction bases numbered 2, after V lost 4 bases and J lost 4 bases. This CDR3 is 13 amino acids long.

This chain joins TRBV7-8 and TRBJ2-2; D unresolved. CDR3 length: 14 amino acids. Germline CDR1 reads SGHVS; CDR2 reads FQNEAQ. V lost 8 bases to trimming and J lost 4 bases, with 14 bases between them. Written as DNA, the CDR3 is TGTGCCAGCCTGGGTGGTTCGGCCACCGGGGAGCTGTTTTTT. As protein: CASLGGSATGELFF. Full variable domain (rest looked up from reference TRBV7-8 and TRBJ2-2): GAGVSQSPRYKVAKRGQDVALRCDPISGHVSLFWYQQALGQGPEFLTYFQNEAQLDKSGLPSDRFFAERPEGSVSTLKIQRTQQEDSAVYLCASLGGSATGELFFGEGSRLTVL.

The rearrangement joins TRBV6-2 or TRBV6-3 to TRBJ1-2; TRBD1 matches 8 bases. The J segment lost 5 bases and the V segment lost 8 bases, leaving 13 bases of the junction unmatched. Germline-derived CDR1 and CDR2 are MNHEY and SVGEGT. There are 15 residues in the CDR3. CDR3 residues: CASVDQGQGFYGYTF. In DNA, the CDR3 is TGTGCCAGCGTAGATCAAGGACAGGGCTTTTATGGCTACACCTTC.

The chain uses TRBV6-2 or TRBV6-3 and TRBJ2-3, with D possibly being TRBD2 (6 bases). The CDR3 totals 18 residues. Germline assignment: CDR1 MNHEY and CDR2 SVGEGT. V was pared by 5 bases and J by 2 bases, with 23 bases between. CDR3 sequence: CASSEPRGLLSTTDTQYF. CDR3 DNA: TGTGCCAGCAGTGAACCCCGCGGACTACTATCCACCACAGATACGCAGTATTTT.

This clonotype was picked up a small number of times. Sequence at one end of the junction differs from germline and may be a read error. The chain joins TRBV7-2 to TRBJ2-5; 8 bases match TRBD1. This CDR3 has 15 amino acids. CDR1 and CDR2 (germline): SGHTA, FQGNSA. CDR3 DNA sequence: TGTGCCAGCAGCGTAGCCGGGACAGGTCAAGAGACCCAGTACTTC. This gives the protein CASSVAGTGQETQYF.

J is TRBJ2-7 and V is TRBV6-2 or TRBV6-3; 8 bases are shared with TRBD1. The V and J ends lost 8 bases and 2 bases, in that order; junction bases with no gene match: 11. The germline V gene has CDR1 MNHEY and CDR2 SVGEGT. This CDR3 is built from 15 residues. CDR3 sequence reads: CASPPGTGTTYEQYF. CDR3 coding DNA: TGTGCCAGCCCCCCGGGGACAGGAACCACCTACGAGCAGTACTTC.

This clonotype was recorded at least ten times. This chain connects TRBV7-2 to TRBJ2-3; D is unresolved. Trimming pared 3 bases from V and 0 bases from J, leaving 7 bases between. CDR3 length: 14 amino acids. Looked up from germline, CDR1 is SGHTA and CDR2 is FQGNSA. As DNA, the CDR3 is TGTGCCAGCAGCTTTGACTCTAGCACAGATACGCAGTATTTT. Translation: CASSFDSSTDTQYF.

The V gene is TRBV7-8, the J gene TRBJ2-2, with a weak D call TRBD2 (6 bases). The germline V gene encodes CDR1 SGHVS and CDR2 FQNEAQ. The CDR3 sequence is 14 residues long. Deletions cut 5 bases from V and 4 bases from J, with 11 bases between. The CDR3 loop is CASSAGLTTGELFF. In DNA form, the CDR3 reads TGTGCCAGCAGCGCCGGACTAACCACCGGGGAGCTGTTTTTT. Looking up the rest from reference TRBV7-8 and TRBJ2-2 gives the full variable domain: GAGVSQSPRYKVAKRGQDVALRCDPISGHVSLFWYQQALGQGPEFLTYFQNEAQLDKSGLPSDRFFAERPEGSVSTLKIQRTQQEDSAVYLCASSAGLTTGELFFGEGSRLTVL.

This clonotype was seen repeatedly, ten times or more. This rearrangement joins TRBV7-2 to TRBJ2-1; possibly TRBD1 for D (8 bases). In germline, CDR1 is SGHTA, CDR2 FQGNSA. The CDR3 covers 18 residues. Trimming took 5 bases from V and 0 from J, leaving 20 bases between them. CDR3 DNA: TGTGCCAGCAGCCAGGACAGGGACGGCGGGAGCTCCTACAATGAGCAGTTCTTC. Residues: CASSQDRDGGSSYNEQFF.

The rearrangement joins TRBV30 to TRBJ2-3; D is possibly TRBD1 (6 bases). This CDR3 region has 16 residues. Between the trimmed V and J ends, which lost 2 bases and 5 bases, there was a span of 20 bases. Germline-derived CDR1 and CDR2 are GTSNPN and SVGIG (reference sequence). The CDR3 here is CAWSTLDRPSRDTQYF. CDR3 bases: TGTGCCTGGAGTACACTGGACAGACCCTCGAGAGATACGCAGTATTTT.

This clonotype was seen only a few times. CDR3 sequence (DNA): TGTGCCAGCAGCCCCTACCAAGCGCGGGGCTACACCTTC. Amino acid sequence: CASSPYQARGYTF. V and J are TRBV7-2 and TRBJ1-2; D not resolved. V gave up 5 bases and J gave up 8 bases, with 15 bases separating them. The CDR3 has 13 residues. CDR1 and CDR2 (germline): SGHTA, FQGNSA.

The V gene is TRBV6-8, the J gene TRBJ2-1; maybe TRBD1 (7 bases). This CDR3 has 17 amino acids. V lost 2 bases and J 4 bases, leaving 18 bases between the germline ends. Germline assignment: CDR1 MNHGY and CDR2 SAAAGT. CDR3 amino acids: CASSYIGGGVRYNEQFF. As DNA, the CDR3 is TGTGCCAGCAGTTACATAGGGGGCGGGGTTAGGTACAATGAGCAGTTCTTC.

The sample holds many counts of this clonotype. The chain carries TRBV7-2 and TRBJ2-4; 7 bases align to TRBD2. V shed 4 bases, J shed 8 bases, and the junction held 11 bases outside the gene matches. Per germline, CDR1 SGHTA and CDR2 FQGNSA. This CDR3 has 15 residues. CDR3 protein: CASSSLGLAADIQYF. In DNA, the CDR3 is TGTGCCAGCAGCTCTCTTGGGCTAGCGGCGGACATTCAGTACTTC.

This clonotype has just a few counts. The V gene is TRBV5-1, the J gene TRBJ2-1; possible D gene TRBD1, 5 bases. V dropped 1 base and J dropped 7 bases, with 9 bases sitting between them. CDR1 and CDR2 (germline): SGHRS, YFSETQ. The CDR3 has 13 residues. CDR3 DNA sequence: TGCGCCAGCAGCTTGAGCAGGGTAAATGAGCAGTTCTTC. It specifies CASSLSRVNEQFF.

The table lists this clonotype with a few counts. This chain connects TRBV29-1 to TRBJ2-1, with D unresolved. Trimming stripped 6 bases from V and 5 bases from J, with 8 bases between. Per the germline V gene, CDR1 is SQVTM and CDR2 is ANQGSEA. The CDR3 spans 11 residues. CDR3 bases: TGCAGCGTGCGAAACAACAATGAGCAGTTCTTC. Protein: CSVRNNNEQFF.

The sample holds many counts of this clonotype. The V gene is TRBV28, the J gene TRBJ2-2, with TRBD2 matching 13 bases. The CDR3 has 17 amino acids. The J segment lost 8 bases and the V segment lost 0 bases, leaving 6 bases of the junction unmatched. Germline V gene sequence: CDR1 MDHEN, CDR2 SYDVKM. The CDR3 region has the DNA TGTGCCAGCAGTTTATGGCAACTAGCGGGAGGGCCTGGGGAGCTGTTTTTT. It specifies CASSLWQLAGGPGELFF.

This clonotype showed up just a few times. V is TRBV6-2 or TRBV6-3 and J is TRBJ1-5; D unresolved. Germline V gives CDR1 MNHEY, CDR2 SVGEGT. The ends were cut back, 5 bases at V and 6 bases at J, with 14 bases in the middle. The CDR3 totals 14 residues. The DNA of the CDR3 is TGTGCCAGCAGTCCAACGGGGAGGATTCAGCCCCAGCATTTT. It encodes CASSPTGRIQPQHF.